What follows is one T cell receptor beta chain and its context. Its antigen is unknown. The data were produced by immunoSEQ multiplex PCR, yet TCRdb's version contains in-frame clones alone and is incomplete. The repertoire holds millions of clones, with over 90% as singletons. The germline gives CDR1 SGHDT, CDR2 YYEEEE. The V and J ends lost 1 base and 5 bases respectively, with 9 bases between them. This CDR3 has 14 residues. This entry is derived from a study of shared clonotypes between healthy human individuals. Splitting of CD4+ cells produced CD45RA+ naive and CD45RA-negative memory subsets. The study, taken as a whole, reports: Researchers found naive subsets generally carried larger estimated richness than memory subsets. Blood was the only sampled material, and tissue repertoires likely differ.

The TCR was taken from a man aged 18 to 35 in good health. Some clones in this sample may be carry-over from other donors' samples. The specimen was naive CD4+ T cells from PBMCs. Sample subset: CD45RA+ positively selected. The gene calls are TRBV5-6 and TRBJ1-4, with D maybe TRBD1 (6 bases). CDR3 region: CASSLTGTNEKLFF. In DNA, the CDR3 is TGTGCCAGCAGCTTGACAGGGACAAATGAAAAACTGTTTTTT.